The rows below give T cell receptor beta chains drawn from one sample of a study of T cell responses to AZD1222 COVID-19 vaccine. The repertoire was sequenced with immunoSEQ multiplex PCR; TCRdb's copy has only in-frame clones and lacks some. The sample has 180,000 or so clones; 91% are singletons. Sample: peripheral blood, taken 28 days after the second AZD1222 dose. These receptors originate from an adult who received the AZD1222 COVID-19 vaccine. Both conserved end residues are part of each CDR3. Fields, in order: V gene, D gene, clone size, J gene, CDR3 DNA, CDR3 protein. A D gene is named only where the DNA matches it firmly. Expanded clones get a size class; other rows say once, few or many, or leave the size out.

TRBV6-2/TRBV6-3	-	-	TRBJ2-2	TGTGCCAGCAGTTACGCGAACACCGGGGAGCTGTTTTTT	CASSYANTGELFF
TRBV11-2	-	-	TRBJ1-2	TGTGCCAGCAGCTTAGCCCCCGGGGCCGAAGCTAACTATGGCTACACCTTC	CASSLAPGAEANYGYTF
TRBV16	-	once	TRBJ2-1	TGTGCCAGCAGCGAAGACTATTCCTACAATGAGCAGTTCTTC	CASSEDYSYNEQFF
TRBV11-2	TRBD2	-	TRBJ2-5	TGTGCCAGCAGCTTAGCGGGCGGGGGGGCCTTGGAGACCCAGTACTTC	CASSLAGGGALETQYF
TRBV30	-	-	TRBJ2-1	TGTGCCGACCCAGCGGTAAGCTCCTACAATGAGCAGTTCTTC	CADPAVSSYNEQFF
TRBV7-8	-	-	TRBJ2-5	TGTGCCAGCAGCCCGCCTGGCAGGGTATCAGAGACCCAGTACTTC	CASSPPGRVSETQYF
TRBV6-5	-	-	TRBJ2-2	TGTGCCATCCACCCGGGACTCTTCTCCGGGGAGCTGTTTTTT	CAIHPGLFSGELFF
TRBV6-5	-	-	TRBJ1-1	TGTGCCAGCAGTTCGGGTGGACGGAGGAACACTGAAGCTTTCTTT	CASSSGGRRNTEAFF
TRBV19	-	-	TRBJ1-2	TGTGCCAGTAGTATCGGGGGTTCCAACTATGGCTACACCTTC	CASSIGGSNYGYTF
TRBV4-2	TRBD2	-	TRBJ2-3	TGTGCCAGCAGCCAAGGTCTAGCGGGGGGGCCTGTAGATACGCAGTATTTT	CASSQGLAGGPVDTQYF
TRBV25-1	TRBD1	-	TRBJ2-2	TGTGCCAGCAGTGAGGGACAGGCTCGAACCGGGGAGCTGTTTTTT	CASSEGQARTGELFF
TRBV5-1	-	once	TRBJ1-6	TGCGCCAGCAGCTTGTTTCGGGGGGAATACTCACCCCTCCACTTT	CASSLFRGEYSPLHF
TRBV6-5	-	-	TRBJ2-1	TGTGCCAGCAGGTTTAGAGAGCCGTACAATGAGCAGTTCTTC	CASRFREPYNEQFF
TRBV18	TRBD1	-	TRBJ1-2	TGTGCCAGCTCACCCCCAGGACAGGGGGCGTTCTATGGCTACACCTTC	CASSPPGQGAFYGYTF
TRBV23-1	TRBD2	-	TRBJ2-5	TGCGCCAGCAGTCACGGGACTAGCGGGAAAGAGACCCAGTACTTC	CASSHGTSGKETQYF
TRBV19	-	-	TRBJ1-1	TGTGCCAGTACCCACCGGGACCAGAGGAGAACTGAAGCTTTCTTT	CASTHRDQRRTEAFF
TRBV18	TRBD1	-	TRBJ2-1	TGTGCCAGCTCCCCAATGGGACAGGGGTTGCATGAGCAGTTCTTC	CASSPMGQGLHEQFF
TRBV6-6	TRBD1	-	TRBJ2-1	TGTGCCAGCAGTTACACGGGACAGGGCTACAATGAGCAGTTCTTC	CASSYTGQGYNEQFF
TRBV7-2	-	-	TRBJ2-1	TGTGCCAGCAGTTTTCAGTTGAGCTCCTACAATGAGCAGTTCTTC	CASSFQLSSYNEQFF
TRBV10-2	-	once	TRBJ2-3	TGCGCCAGCAGAGATGGACAGACCCACACAGATACGCAGTATTTT	CASRDGQTHTDTQYF
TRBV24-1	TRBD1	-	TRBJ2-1	TGTGCCACCAGTGGCGGGACAGGGAGAGGCAATGAGCAGTTCTTC	CATSGGTGRGNEQFF
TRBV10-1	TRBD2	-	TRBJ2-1	TGCGCCAGCGCGGGAGGGACTAGCGGGAGGAATGAGCAGTTCTTC	CASAGGTSGRNEQFF
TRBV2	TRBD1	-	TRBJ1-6	TGTGCCAGCAGTGCCGAGACAGGGGATAATTCACCCCTCCACTTT	CASSAETGDNSPLHF
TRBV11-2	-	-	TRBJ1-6	TGTGCCAGCAGAAGGGACTCTTTGGGAAATTCACCCCTCCACTTT	CASRRDSLGNSPLHF
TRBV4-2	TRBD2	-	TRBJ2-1	TGTGCCAGCAGCCAAGTGGCTAGCGGGAGTCTCGATGAGCAGTTCTTC	CASSQVASGSLDEQFF
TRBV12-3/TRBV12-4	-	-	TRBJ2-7	TGTGCCAGCAGCCTTGACTACTACGAGCAGTACTTC	CASSLDYYEQYF
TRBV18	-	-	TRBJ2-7	TGTGCCAGCTCACGCCTTGGGGAGCAGTACTTC	CASSRLGEQYF
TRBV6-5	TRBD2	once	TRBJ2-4	TGTGCCACCCTTCGACTAGCGGGGGTTCAGTACTTC	CATLRLAGVQYF
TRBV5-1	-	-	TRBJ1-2	TGCGCCAGCAGCGGCGGGCAGGGCCACTATGGCTACACCTTC	CASSGGQGHYGYTF